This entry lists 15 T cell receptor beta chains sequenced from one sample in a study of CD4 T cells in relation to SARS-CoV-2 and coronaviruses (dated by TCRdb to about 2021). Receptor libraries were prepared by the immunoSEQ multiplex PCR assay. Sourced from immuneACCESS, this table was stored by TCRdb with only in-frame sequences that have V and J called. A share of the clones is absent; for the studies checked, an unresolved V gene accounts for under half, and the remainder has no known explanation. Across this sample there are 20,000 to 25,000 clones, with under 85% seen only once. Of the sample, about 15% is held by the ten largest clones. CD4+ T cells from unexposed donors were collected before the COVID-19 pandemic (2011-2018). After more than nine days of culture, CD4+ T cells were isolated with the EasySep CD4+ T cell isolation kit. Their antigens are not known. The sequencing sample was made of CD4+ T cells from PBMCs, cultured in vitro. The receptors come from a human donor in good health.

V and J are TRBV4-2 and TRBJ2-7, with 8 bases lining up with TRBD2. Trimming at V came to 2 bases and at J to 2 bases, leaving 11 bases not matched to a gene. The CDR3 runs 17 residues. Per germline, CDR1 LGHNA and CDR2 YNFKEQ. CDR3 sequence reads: CASSQSRSPAGAYEQYF. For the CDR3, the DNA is TGTGCCAGCAGCCAATCTCGTTCCCCAGCGGGGGCCTACGAGCAGTACTTC.

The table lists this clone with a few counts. The CDR3 DNA is TGTGCCAGCAGCCAAGATAATGCAGCGGGAGAAGGCGAGCAGTACTTC. This gives the protein CASSQDNAAGEGEQYF. V usage is TRBV14 and J usage is TRBJ2-7; TRBD2 agrees at 8 bases. The V segment lost 0 bases and the J segment 6 bases; nucleotides outside the gene matches: 10. This CDR3 region has 16 residues. Germline V gene sequence: CDR1 SGHDN, CDR2 FVKESK.

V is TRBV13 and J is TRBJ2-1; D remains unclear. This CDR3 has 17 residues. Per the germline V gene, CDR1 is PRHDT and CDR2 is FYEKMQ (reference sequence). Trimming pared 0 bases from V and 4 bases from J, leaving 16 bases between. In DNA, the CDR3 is TGTGCCAGCAGCTTAGGCGGTAATTCTGGGCCGTACAATGAGCAGTTCTTC. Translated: CASSLGGNSGPYNEQFF.

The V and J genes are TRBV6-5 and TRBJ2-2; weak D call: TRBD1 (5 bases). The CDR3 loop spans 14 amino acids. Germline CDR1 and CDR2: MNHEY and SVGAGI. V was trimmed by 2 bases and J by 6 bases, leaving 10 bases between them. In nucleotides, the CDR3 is TGTGCCAGCAGTTACAACGTAGGGGCCGGGGAGCTGTTTTTT. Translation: CASSYNVGAGELFF.

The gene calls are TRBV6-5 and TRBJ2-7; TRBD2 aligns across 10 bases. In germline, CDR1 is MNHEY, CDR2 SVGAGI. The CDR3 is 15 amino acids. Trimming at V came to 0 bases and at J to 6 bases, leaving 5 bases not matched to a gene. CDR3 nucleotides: TGTGCCAGCAGTTACTCCCTAGCGGGAGAGTTCGAGCAGTACTTC. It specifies CASSYSLAGEFEQYF.

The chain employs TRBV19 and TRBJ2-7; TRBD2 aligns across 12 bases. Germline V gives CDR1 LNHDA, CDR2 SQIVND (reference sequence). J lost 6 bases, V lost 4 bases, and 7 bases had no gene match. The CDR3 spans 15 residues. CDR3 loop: CASSTTTSGSLEQYF. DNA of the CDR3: TGTGCCAGTAGTACCACGACTAGCGGGAGCCTCGAGCAGTACTTC.

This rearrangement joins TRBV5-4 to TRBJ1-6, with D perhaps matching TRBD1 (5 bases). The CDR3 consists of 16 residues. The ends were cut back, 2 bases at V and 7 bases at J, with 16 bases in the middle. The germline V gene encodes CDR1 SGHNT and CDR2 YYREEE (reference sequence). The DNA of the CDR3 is TGTGCCAGCAGCTTAAGGGAAGGGGTCGGGAATTCACCCCTCCACTTT. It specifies CASSLREGVGNSPLHF.

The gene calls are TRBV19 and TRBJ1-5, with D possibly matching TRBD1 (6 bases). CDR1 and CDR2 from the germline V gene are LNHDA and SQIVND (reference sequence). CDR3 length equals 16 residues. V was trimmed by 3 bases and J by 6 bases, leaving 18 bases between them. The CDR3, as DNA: TGTGCCAGTAGTATCCCACGGGGGGGCGGTGGTCAGCCCCAGCATTTT. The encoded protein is CASSIPRGGGGQPQHF.

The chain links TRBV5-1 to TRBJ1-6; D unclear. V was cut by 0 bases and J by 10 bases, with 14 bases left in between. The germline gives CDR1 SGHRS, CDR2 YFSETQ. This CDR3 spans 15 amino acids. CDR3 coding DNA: TGCGCCAGCAGCTTGGATCCGGACGCCGCCTCACCCCTCCACTTT. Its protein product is CASSLDPDAASPLHF.

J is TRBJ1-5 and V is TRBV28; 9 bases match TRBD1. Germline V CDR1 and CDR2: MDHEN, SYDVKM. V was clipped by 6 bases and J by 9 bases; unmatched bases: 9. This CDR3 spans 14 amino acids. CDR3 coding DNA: TGTGCCAGCAGACAGACAGGGGGGTTCGCGCCCCAGCATTTT. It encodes CASRQTGGFAPQHF.

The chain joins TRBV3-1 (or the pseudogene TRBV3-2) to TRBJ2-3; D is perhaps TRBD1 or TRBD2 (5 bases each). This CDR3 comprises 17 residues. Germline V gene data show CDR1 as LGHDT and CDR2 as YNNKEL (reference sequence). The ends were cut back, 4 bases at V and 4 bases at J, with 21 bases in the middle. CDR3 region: CASSRATGAVGADTQYF. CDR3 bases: TGTGCCAGCAGCCGAGCCACCGGGGCCGTCGGGGCAGATACGCAGTATTTT.

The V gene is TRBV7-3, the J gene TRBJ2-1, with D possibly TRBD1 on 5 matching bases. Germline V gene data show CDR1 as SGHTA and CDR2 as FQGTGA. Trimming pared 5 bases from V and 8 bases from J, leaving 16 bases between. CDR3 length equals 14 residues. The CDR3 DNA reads TGTGCCAGCAGCACCCACCTAGGGGCTCATGAGCAGTTCTTC. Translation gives CASSTHLGAHEQFF.

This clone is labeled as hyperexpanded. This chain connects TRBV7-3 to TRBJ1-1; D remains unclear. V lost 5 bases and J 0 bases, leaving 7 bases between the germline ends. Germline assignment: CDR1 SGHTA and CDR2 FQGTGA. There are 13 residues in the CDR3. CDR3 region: CASSPYLNTEAFF. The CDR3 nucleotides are TGTGCCAGCAGCCCCTACCTGAACACTGAAGCTTTCTTT.

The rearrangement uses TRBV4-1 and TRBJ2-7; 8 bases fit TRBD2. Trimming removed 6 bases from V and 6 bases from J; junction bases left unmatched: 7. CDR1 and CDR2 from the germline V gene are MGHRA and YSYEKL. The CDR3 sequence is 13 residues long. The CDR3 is CASRRGDRGEQYF. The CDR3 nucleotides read TGCGCCAGCAGGCGGGGGGATAGGGGCGAGCAGTACTTC.

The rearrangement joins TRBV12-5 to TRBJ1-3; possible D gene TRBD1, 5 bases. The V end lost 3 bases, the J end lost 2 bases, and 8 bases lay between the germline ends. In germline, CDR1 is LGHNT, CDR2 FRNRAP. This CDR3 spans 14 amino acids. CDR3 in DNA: TGTGCTAGTGGTTTTGGGGGAGCTGGAAACACCATATATTTT. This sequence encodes CASGFGGAGNTIYF.